These 28 T cell receptor beta chains were sequenced from one sample in a study of T-cell reconstitution after alpha-beta-depleted transplantation in children. A library of TCRbeta sequences, prepared with unique molecular identifiers, was generated. MiXCR, applied by TCRdb to the PCR reads, yields one record per CDR3 protein. The table records some 260,000 distinct CDR3 sequences, roughly 25% of them present only once. The input for sequencing was PBMCs, mostly from graft donor cells, taken 360 days after TCRalphabeta/CD19-depleted stem cell transplant. The receptors here all came from a female patient aged 2-10 years who had a stem cell transplant for congenital amegakaryocytic thrombocytopenia, so the T cells may come from the graft donor.

This clonotype was counted a few times. The gene calls are TRBV25-1 and TRBJ1-5; 7 nucleotides line up with TRBD1. The CDR3 runs to 13 residues. CDR1 MGHDK and CDR2 SYGVNS come from the germline V gene. V shed 4 bases and J 11 bases; nucleotides not matched to a gene: 8. CDR3: CASSATGTRSQHF. The DNA of the CDR3 is TGTGCCAGCAGTGCGACAGGGACTCGGTCCCAGCATTTT.

This clonotype showed up just a few times. CDR3 protein: CASSLGVRDEKLFF. CDR3 bases: TGTGCCAGCAGCTTAGGGGTGAGGGATGAAAAACTGTTTTTT. The chain employs TRBV13 and TRBJ1-4, with unresolved D. V gave up 0 bases and J gave up 6 bases, with 8 bases separating them. Germline assignment: CDR1 PRHDT and CDR2 FYEKMQ (reference sequence). This CDR3 spans 14 amino acids.

There are a few counts of this clonotype. The chain combines TRBV7-8 with TRBJ2-3, with 10 bases fitting TRBD2. Germline V CDR1 and CDR2: SGHVS, FQNEAQ. CDR3 length: 16 amino acids. V lost 4 bases, J lost 0 bases, and 4 bases stayed unmatched. The CDR3 spells CASSSLAGGSTDTQYF. CDR3 DNA: TGTGCCAGCAGCTCCTTAGCGGGGGGAAGCACAGATACGCAGTATTTT.

The table lists this clonotype with a few counts. The rearrangement links TRBV6-5 to TRBJ1-2, with 11 nucleotides matching TRBD1. The ends lost 5 bases at V and 3 bases at J; junction bases unmatched: 5. From germline, CDR1 is MNHEY and CDR2 SVGAGI. This CDR3 spans 15 amino acids. CDR3 in DNA: TGTGCCAGCAGTACAGGGACAGGGGGATACTATGGCTACACCTTC. Encoded protein: CASSTGTGGYYGYTF.

This clonotype was seen only a few times. V gene TRBV6-5 combines with J gene TRBJ1-5; TRBD1 is a possible D gene (6 bases). Trimming shortened V by 7 bases and J by 5 bases, and 15 bases separated the two germline ends. Looked up from germline, CDR1 is MNHEY and CDR2 is SVGAGI. This CDR3 spans 14 amino acids. CDR3 in amino acids: CASIEQGIDQPQHF. CDR3 sequence (DNA): TGTGCCAGCATAGAACAGGGTATTGATCAGCCCCAGCATTTT.

This clonotype was observed a few times. The chain combines TRBV7-2 with TRBJ2-1; D is undetermined. V was clipped by 3 bases and J by 9 bases, with 6 bases between them. Germline assignment: CDR1 SGHTA and CDR2 FQGNSA. The CDR3 contains 11 residues. As DNA, the CDR3 is TGTGCCAGCAGCTTTCACAGTGAGCAGTTCTTC. Its translation: CASSFHSEQFF.

This chain connects TRBV25-1 to TRBJ1-1; D remains ambiguous. CDR1 is MGHDK, CDR2 SYGVNS, per germline. The CDR3 sequence is 12 residues long. Trimming pared 6 bases from V and 6 bases from J, leaving 11 bases between. CDR3 DNA: TGTGCCAGCAGGACCGGAACTGCTGAAGCTTTCTTT. The encoded protein is CASRTGTAEAFF. Looking up the rest from reference TRBV25-1 and TRBJ1-1 gives the full variable domain: EADIYQTPRYLVIGTGKKITLECSQTMGHDKMYWYQQDPGMELHLIHYSYGVNSTEKGDLSSESTVSRIRTEHFPLTLESARPSHTSQYLCASRTGTAEAFFGQGTRLTVV.

This clonotype was counted ten times or more. The chain employs TRBV20-1 and TRBJ2-1, with D maybe TRBD1 (5 bases). Germline V lookup: CDR1 DFQATT, CDR2 SNEGSKA (reference sequence). V was shortened by 2 bases and J by 0 bases, with 11 bases between the two germline ends. The CDR3 length is 15 residues. CDR3 DNA sequence: TGCAGTGCTAGACTAGTGGGGCGCTCCTACAATGAGCAGTTCTTC. This translates into CSARLVGRSYNEQFF.

The chain has TRBV10-3 and TRBJ2-7; tentative D call: TRBD2 (6 bases). Per germline, CDR1 ENHRY and CDR2 SYGVKD. Trimming cost V 6 bases and J 7 bases, with 10 bases left between them. This CDR3 comprises 11 residues. The CDR3 sequence: CAIRTGEEQYF. Written as DNA, the CDR3 is TGTGCCATCAGGACGGGGGAAGAGCAGTACTTC.

V is TRBV4-3 and J is TRBJ2-1; 10 bases are a match to TRBD2. The CDR3 covers 16 residues. With 0 bases clipped from V and 7 bases from J, the junction kept 6 bases outside the gene matches. Germline V gives CDR1 LGHNA, CDR2 YSLEER. CDR3 DNA: TGCGCCAGCAGCCAAGATTGGGCTAGCGGGAGAAATGAGCAGTTCTTC. The encoded protein is CASSQDWASGRNEQFF.

The V gene is TRBV28, the J gene TRBJ1-1; unclear D gene. In germline, CDR1 is MDHEN, CDR2 SYDVKM. The CDR3 has 13 residues. Trimming took 3 bases from V and 1 from J, leaving 6 bases between them. In DNA form, the CDR3 reads TGTGCCAGCAGTTTGGACCGGAACACTGAAGCTTTCTTT. Translation: CASSLDRNTEAFF.

This clonotype has a handful of counts. The chain is built from TRBV20-1 and TRBJ2-2; no reliable D call. Trimming cost V 0 bases and J 4 bases, with 12 bases left between them. Per germline, CDR1 DFQATT and CDR2 SNEGSKA (reference sequence). The CDR3 sequence is 15 residues long. This CDR3 reads CSARDPKHVTGELFF. CDR3 sequence (DNA): TGCAGTGCTAGAGATCCGAAGCATGTCACCGGGGAGCTGTTTTTT.

V and J are TRBV12-3 or TRBV12-4 and TRBJ2-5, with D possibly TRBD2 on 6 matching bases. The CDR3 totals 16 residues. Trimming removed 7 bases from V and 5 bases from J, with 23 bases in between. The CDR3 DNA reads as TGTGCCAGCACCTACCAATCGGGTACGGGGGTGGAGACCCAGTACTTC. It translates to CASTYQSGTGVETQYF.

A few counts support this clonotype. The V call is TRBV5-1, the J call TRBJ2-2, with 8 bases aligning to TRBD1. The CDR3 extends over 16 amino acids. Germline-derived CDR1 and CDR2 are SGHRS and YFSETQ. V shed 3 bases, J shed 0 bases, and the junction held 4 bases outside the gene matches. The CDR3 bases are TGCGCCAGCAGCTCCACGACAGGGGCGAACACCGGGGAGCTGTTTTTT. Translation: CASSSTTGANTGELFF.

The sample holds a few counts of this clonotype. The CDR3: CASSEAGFVTEAFF. DNA of the CDR3: TGTGCCAGCAGTGAGGCCGGTTTCGTGACTGAAGCTTTCTTT. The chain links TRBV25-1 to TRBJ1-1; D gene uncertain. Germline V gene sequence: CDR1 MGHDK, CDR2 SYGVNS. CDR3 size: 14 residues. V was trimmed by 3 bases and J by 5 bases, leaving 13 bases between them. Filled out from reference TRBV25-1 and TRBJ1-1, the complete variable domain reads EADIYQTPRYLVIGTGKKITLECSQTMGHDKMYWYQQDPGMELHLIHYSYGVNSTEKGDLSSESTVSRIRTEHFPLTLESARPSHTSQYLCASSEAGFVTEAFFGQGTRLTVV.

The chain has TRBV9 and TRBJ2-1; 8 positions agree with TRBD2. CDR3 size: 16 residues. The junction had 4 bases not matched to a gene; V was cut back by 2 bases and J by 0 bases. CDR1 and CDR2 (germline): SGDLS, YYNGEE. CDR3 in amino acids: CASSVSGTPSYNEQFF. CDR3 DNA: TGTGCCAGCAGCGTTAGCGGGACCCCCTCCTACAATGAGCAGTTCTTC.

This clonotype was recorded at least ten times. The V gene is TRBV4-1, the J gene TRBJ2-1; D is possibly TRBD1 (5 bases). Germline assignment: CDR1 MGHRA and CDR2 YSYEKL. This CDR3 comprises 16 residues. The V and J ends lost 0 bases and 2 bases respectively, with 11 bases between them. The DNA of the CDR3 is TGCGCCAGCAGCCAAGAATGGCAGGGAACCTACAATGAGCAGTTCTTC. It codes for CASSQEWQGTYNEQFF.

The chain carries TRBV5-1 and TRBJ2-2; 7 bases are shared with TRBD1. Germline V CDR1 and CDR2: SGHRS, YFSETQ. The CDR3 is 17 amino acids. V was pared by 3 bases and J by 7 bases, with 15 bases of the junction left unmatched. CDR3 in DNA: TGCGCCAGCAGCTGGATTTACAGACAGGGAGAGGACGGGGAGCTGTTTTTT. This codes for CASSWIYRQGEDGELFF.

The chain is built from TRBV28 and TRBJ2-1; D gene uncertain. The CDR3 contains 15 residues. V was cut by 6 bases and J by 1 base, with 13 bases left in between. CDR1 and CDR2 (germline): MDHEN, SYDVKM. The CDR3 sequence: CASRPPWMSYNEQFF. CDR3 sequence (DNA): TGTGCCAGCAGACCCCCGTGGATGTCCTACAATGAGCAGTTCTTC.

This clonotype was recorded at least ten times. The V gene is TRBV4-2, the J gene TRBJ1-6, with D perhaps TRBD1 (6 bases). V was pared by 1 base and J by 7 bases, with 14 bases between. This CDR3 has 16 residues. Germline V gene data show CDR1 as LGHNA and CDR2 as YNFKEQ. The CDR3: CASSQVGGGGNSPLHF. CDR3 DNA sequence: TGTGCCAGCAGCCAAGTCGGAGGGGGTGGAAATTCACCCCTCCACTTT.

This clonotype came up a few times. V gene TRBV28 combines with J gene TRBJ2-7, with D unclear. The CDR3 runs to 16 residues. Per germline, CDR1 MDHEN and CDR2 SYDVKM. The ends were cut back, 1 base at V and 2 bases at J, with 15 bases in the middle. As DNA, the CDR3 is TGTGCCAGCAGTTTATTTTTCCCAGGCTCTACCTACGAGCAGTACTTC. As protein: CASSLFFPGSTYEQYF.

This clonotype was seen a handful of times. This chain uses TRBV9 with TRBJ1-6, with no clear D. The length of the CDR3 is 15 residues. Germline values: CDR1 SGDLS, CDR2 YYNGEE. V shed 0 bases and J shed 7 bases, with 11 bases lying between them. The CDR3, as DNA: TGTGCCAGCAGCGTAGAAACCAGAGGGAATTCACCCCTCCACTTT. The encoded protein is CASSVETRGNSPLHF.

The chain employs TRBV7-7 and TRBJ2-1; D perhaps matches TRBD1 (6 bases). The CDR3 is made up of 15 amino acids. With 0 bases removed from V and 8 bases from J, the gap between germline ends came to 14 bases. Looked up from germline, CDR1 is SSHAT and CDR2 is FNYEAQ (reference sequence). The DNA of the CDR3 is TGTGCCAGCAGCTTAGCACAGGGTGGGAGCCATGAGCAGTTCTTC. Its translation: CASSLAQGGSHEQFF. Drawing the rest from reference TRBV7-7 and TRBJ2-1, the complete variable domain is GAGVSQSPRYKVTKRGQDVTLRCDPISSHATLYWYQQALGQGPEFLTYFNYEAQPDKSGLPSDRFSAERPEGSISTLTIQRTEQRDSAMYRCASSLAQGGSHEQFFGPGTRLTVL.

The chain employs TRBV7-6 and TRBJ2-5, with a weak D call TRBD2 (5 bases). Germline V CDR1 and CDR2: SGHVS, FNYEAQ. The CDR3 is 14 amino acids. Between the trimmed V and J ends, which lost 6 bases and 1 base, there was a span of 12 bases. DNA of the CDR3: TGTGCCAGCAGTTCCGAGGGCGGCCAAGAGACCCAGTACTTC. This translates into CASSSEGGQETQYF.

CDR3 nucleotides: TGCAGCGTTGTTGGCACAGGGGGCGGATACAATGAGCAGTTCTTC. Its translation: CSVVGTGGGYNEQFF. The rearrangement links TRBV29-1 to TRBJ2-1; 9 bases line up with TRBD1. Trimming at V came to 4 bases and at J to 4 bases, leaving 8 bases not matched to a gene. CDR3 length equals 15 residues. The V gene's germline CDR1 is SQVTM and CDR2 ANQGSEA.

The chain is built from TRBV24-1 and TRBJ2-7; TRBD2 might be the D (6 bases). V shed 10 bases and J shed 4 bases, with 22 bases lying between them. This CDR3 spans 15 amino acids. Germline CDR1 is KGHDR and CDR2 is SFDVKD. CDR3 DNA sequence: TGTGCCACAGAAACTGAAGGGGACTTAGGTTACGAGCAGTACTTC. Translating gives CATETEGDLGYEQYF.

In its sample, this clonotype was seen many times. The chain employs TRBV12-3 or TRBV12-4 and TRBJ2-3; D not resolved. The V gene lost 6 bases and the J gene lost 4 bases, with 14 bases spanning the gap. The CDR3 is made up of 14 amino acids. The CDR3 protein is CASSRTLVPDTQYF. The CDR3 DNA sequence: TGTGCCAGCAGCCGGACCTTAGTCCCAGATACGCAGTATTTT.

This rearrangement joins TRBV5-6 to TRBJ2-4, with TRBD1 matching over 8 bases. Germline CDR1 and CDR2: SGHDT and YYEEEE. V was clipped by 5 bases and J by 9 bases; unmatched bases: 7. CDR3 size: 13 residues. The CDR3 region is CASSQDRVGIQYF. Here the CDR3 DNA reads TGTGCCAGCAGTCAGGACAGGGTGGGCATTCAGTACTTC. Drawing the rest from reference TRBV5-6 and TRBJ2-4, the complete variable domain is DAGVTQSPTHLIKTRGQQVTLRCSPKSGHDTVSWYQQALGQGPQFIFQYYEEEERQRGNFPDRFSGHQFPNYSSELNVNALLLGDSALYLCASSQDRVGIQYFGAGTRLSVL.